This T cell receptor (beta chain) was identified during a study of T cells in Graves' hyperthyroidism and ophthalmopathy. Study background: Prior to any treatment, at the point of initial diagnosis, peripheral blood was collected.

Germline CDR1 and CDR2: ENHRY and SYGVKD. Trimming removed 3 bases from V and 3 bases from J, with 18 bases in between. The CDR3 extends over 17 amino acids. There are many counts of this clonotype. Its antigen is not known. Aged 18 to 65, the patients had hyperthyroidism that was newly diagnosed and had lasted under 2 months. Whole-study findings and limits: Most thyroid clonotypes with frequency above 0.001 were detected in blood.

It was RNA transcripts that yielded the amplified TCR beta CDR3 regions. The primer set for the first-round RT-PCR of the TCR CDR3 was HTBI. TCRdb reanalysed the multiplex PCR reads using MiXCR and keeps one entry per CDR3 protein. The sample contains some 440,000 distinct CDR3 sequences, more than 15% of which appear only once. The chain couples TRBV10-3 to TRBJ2-1; D remains ambiguous. This TCR was recovered from a woman younger than 30 with Graves' hyperthyroidism. The sequencing sample was made of blood. Here the CDR3 DNA reads TGTGCCATCAGTGACCCATATCGTTGGGTGGGCTACAATGAGCAGTTCTTC. Translation: CAISDPYRWVGYNEQFF.